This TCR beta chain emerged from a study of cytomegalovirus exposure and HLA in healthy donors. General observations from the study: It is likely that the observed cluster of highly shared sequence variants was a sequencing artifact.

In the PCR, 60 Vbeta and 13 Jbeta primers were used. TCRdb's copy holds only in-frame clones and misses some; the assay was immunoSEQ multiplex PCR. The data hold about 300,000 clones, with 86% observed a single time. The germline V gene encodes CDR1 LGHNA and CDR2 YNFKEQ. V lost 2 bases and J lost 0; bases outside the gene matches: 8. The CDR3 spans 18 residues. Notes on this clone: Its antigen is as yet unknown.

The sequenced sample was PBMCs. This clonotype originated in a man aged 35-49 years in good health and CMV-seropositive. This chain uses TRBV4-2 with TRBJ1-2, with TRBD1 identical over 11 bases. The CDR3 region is CASSQRPGTGGANYGYTF. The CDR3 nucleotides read TGTGCCAGCAGCCAACGTCCCGGGACAGGGGGGGCTAACTATGGCTACACCTTC.